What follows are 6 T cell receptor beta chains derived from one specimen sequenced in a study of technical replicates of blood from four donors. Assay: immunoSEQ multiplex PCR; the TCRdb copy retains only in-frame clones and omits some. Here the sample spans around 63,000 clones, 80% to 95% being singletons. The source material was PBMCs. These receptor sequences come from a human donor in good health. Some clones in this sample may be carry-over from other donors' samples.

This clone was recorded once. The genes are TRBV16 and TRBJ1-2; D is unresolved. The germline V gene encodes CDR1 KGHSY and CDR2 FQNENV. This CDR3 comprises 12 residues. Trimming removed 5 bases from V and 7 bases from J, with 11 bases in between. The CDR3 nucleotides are TGTGCCAGCAGCAACTCGGGGTTTGGCTACACCTTC. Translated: CASSNSGFGYTF.

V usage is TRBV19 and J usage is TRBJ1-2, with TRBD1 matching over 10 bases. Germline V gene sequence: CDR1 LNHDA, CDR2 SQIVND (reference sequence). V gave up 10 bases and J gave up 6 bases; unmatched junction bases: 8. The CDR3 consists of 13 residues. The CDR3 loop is CATYSGTGDGYTF. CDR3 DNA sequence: TGTGCCACCTACTCCGGGACAGGGGATGGCTACACCTTC.

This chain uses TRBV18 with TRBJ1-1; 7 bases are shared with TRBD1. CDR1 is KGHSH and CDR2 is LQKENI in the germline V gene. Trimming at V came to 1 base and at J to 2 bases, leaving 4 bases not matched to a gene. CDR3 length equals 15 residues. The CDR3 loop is CASSPQQGSNTEAFF. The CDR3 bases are TGTGCCAGCTCACCACAACAGGGGTCAAACACTGAAGCTTTCTTT. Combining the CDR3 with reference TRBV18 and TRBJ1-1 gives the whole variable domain NAGVMQNPRHLVRRRGQEARLRCSPMKGHSHVYWYRQLPEEGLKFMVYLQKENIIDESGMPKERFSAEFPKEGPSILRIQQVVRGDSAAYFCASSPQQGSNTEAFFGQGTRLTVV.

The CDR3 region has the DNA TGTGCCAGCAGGCCTACCACCGGGGAGCTGTTTTTT. Encoded protein: CASRPTTGELFF. The rearrangement uses TRBV27 and TRBJ2-2; no clear D gene. CDR1 is MNHEY and CDR2 is SMNVEV in the germline V gene (reference sequence). The CDR3 extends over 12 amino acids. Deletions cut 6 bases from V and 4 bases from J, with 6 bases between.

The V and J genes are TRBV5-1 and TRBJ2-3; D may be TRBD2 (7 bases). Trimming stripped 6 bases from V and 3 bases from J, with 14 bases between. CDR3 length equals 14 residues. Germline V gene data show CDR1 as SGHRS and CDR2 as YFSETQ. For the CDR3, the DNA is TGCGCCAGCAAGGGGGGAGGGCGAACAGATACGCAGTATTTT. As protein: CASKGGGRTDTQYF.

The CDR3 spells CASALSSGAISYEQYF. Here the CDR3 DNA reads TGCGCCAGCGCCCTCTCTAGCGGGGCCATTTCCTACGAGCAGTACTTC. The V call is TRBV5-1, the J call TRBJ2-7; TRBD2 agrees at 9 bases. The V gene end was trimmed by 7 bases and the J gene end by 1 base; junction bases not matched to a gene: 12. CDR3 length: 16 amino acids. Germline V CDR1 and CDR2: SGHRS, YFSETQ. Using reference TRBV5-1 and TRBJ2-7 for the parts outside the CDR3, the full variable domain is KAGVTQTPRYLIKTRGQQVTLSCSPISGHRSVSWYQQTPGQGLQFLFEYFSETQRNKGNFPGRFSGRQFSNSRSEMNVSTLELGDSALYLCASALSSGAISYEQYFGPGTRLTVT.